Included here is one TCR beta chain sequence, with context. Its target is not known. The source of the sample is a study of cytomegalovirus exposure and HLA in healthy donors. Study overall: Researchers found that roughly 81% of over 350 genotyped donors fell within the Caucasian-associated ancestry cluster.

PCR used 60 Vbeta primers and 13 Jbeta primers. Sequencing used immunoSEQ multiplex PCR; TCRdb keeps in-frame clones, though not all of them. The sample includes 150,000 or so clones, about 74% of them seen just once. Study results and limitations: The productive fraction for most TCR beta V segments was about 90% or about 30% in an earlier analysis.

The sample was PBMCs. This receptor was obtained from a middle-aged man in good health and CMV-seropositive.

CDR3 in amino acids: CASSSGQGSGANVLTF. For the CDR3, the DNA is TGCGCCAGCAGCTCGGGACAGGGGTCTGGGGCCAACGTCCTGACTTTC. The chain employs TRBV5-1 and TRBJ2-6; the match to TRBD1 covers 10 bases. With V trimmed by 3 bases and J by 1 base, 1 base remained unmatched. The CDR3 covers 16 residues. Germline lookup yields CDR1 SGHRS and CDR2 YFSETQ. The whole variable domain, filled in from reference TRBV5-1 and TRBJ2-6, reads KAGVTQTPRYLIKTRGQQVTLSCSPISGHRSVSWYQQTPGQGLQFLFEYFSETQRNKGNFPGRFSGRQFSNSRSEMNVSTLELGDSALYLCASSSGQGSGANVLTFGAGSRLTVL.